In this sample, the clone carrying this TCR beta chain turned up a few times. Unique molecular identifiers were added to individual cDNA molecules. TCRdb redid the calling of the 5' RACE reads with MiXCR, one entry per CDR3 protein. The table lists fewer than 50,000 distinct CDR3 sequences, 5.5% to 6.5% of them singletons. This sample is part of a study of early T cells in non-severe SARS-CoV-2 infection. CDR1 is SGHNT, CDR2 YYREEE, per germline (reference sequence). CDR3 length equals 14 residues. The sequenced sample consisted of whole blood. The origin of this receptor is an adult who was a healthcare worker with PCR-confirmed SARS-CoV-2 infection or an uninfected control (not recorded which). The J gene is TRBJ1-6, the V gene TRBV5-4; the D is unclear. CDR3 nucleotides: TGTGTCACAACCGGGAGCTCCTATAATTCACCCCTCCACTTT. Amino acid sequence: CVTTGSSYNSPLHF.